This T cell receptor beta chain is from a study of blood T cells in healthy people across ages. PCR was performed a second time for roughly 7 to 11 cycles using a sample-barcoded 5' primer and a J-beta primer mix. TCRdb re-called the 5' RACE reads through MiXCR, storing one row per CDR3 protein. This sample has 750,000 to 950,000 distinct CDR3 sequences, with around 24% found just once. V shed 8 bases and J 2 bases; nucleotides not matched to a gene: 4. This CDR3 spans 13 amino acids. Germline V gene lookup returns CDR1 SNHLY and CDR2 FYNNEI. This clonotype was recorded at least ten times. The same data also contributed to another study, on T cells of mothers and their children.

This clonotype was sampled from a boy aged 5-17 years in good health. The sequenced material came from blood. The chain carries TRBV2 and TRBJ2-5, with 8 positions matching TRBD2. The CDR3 protein is CASGGGGQETQYF. The CDR3 nucleotides read TGTGCCAGCGGAGGCGGGGGGCAAGAGACCCAGTACTTC. The full variable domain, rest sourced from reference TRBV2 and TRBJ2-5, is EPEVTQTPSHQVTQMGQEVILRCVPISNHLYFYWYRQILGQKVEFLVSFYNNEISEKSEIFDDQFSVERPDGSNFTLKIRSTKLEDSAMYFCASGGGGQETQYFGPGTRLLVL.